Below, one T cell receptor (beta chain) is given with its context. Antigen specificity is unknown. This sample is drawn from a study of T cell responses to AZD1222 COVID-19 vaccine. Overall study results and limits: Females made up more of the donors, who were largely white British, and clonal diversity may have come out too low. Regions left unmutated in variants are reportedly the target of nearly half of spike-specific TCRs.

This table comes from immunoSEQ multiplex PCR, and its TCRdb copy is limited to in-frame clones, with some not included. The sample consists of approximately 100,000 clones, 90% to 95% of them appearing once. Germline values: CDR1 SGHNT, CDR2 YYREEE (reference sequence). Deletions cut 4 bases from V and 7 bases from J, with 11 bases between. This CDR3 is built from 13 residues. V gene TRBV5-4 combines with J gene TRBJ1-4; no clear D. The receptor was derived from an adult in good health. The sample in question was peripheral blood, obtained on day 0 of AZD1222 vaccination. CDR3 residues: CASSKLPVEKLFF. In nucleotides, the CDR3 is TGTGCCAGCAGCAAACTCCCCGTTGAAAAACTGTTTTTT.